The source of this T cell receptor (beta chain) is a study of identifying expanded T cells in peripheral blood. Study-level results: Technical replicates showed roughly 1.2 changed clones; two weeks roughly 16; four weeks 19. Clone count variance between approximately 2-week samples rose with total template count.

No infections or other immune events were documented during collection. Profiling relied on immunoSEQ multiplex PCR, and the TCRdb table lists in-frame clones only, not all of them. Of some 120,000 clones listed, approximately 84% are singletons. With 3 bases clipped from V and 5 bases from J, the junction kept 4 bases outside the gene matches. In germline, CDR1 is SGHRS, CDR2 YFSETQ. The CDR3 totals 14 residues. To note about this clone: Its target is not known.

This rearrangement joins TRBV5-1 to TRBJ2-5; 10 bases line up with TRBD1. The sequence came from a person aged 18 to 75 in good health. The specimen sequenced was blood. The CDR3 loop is CASSWGTGDETQYF. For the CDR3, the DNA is TGCGCCAGCAGCTGGGGGACAGGGGACGAGACCCAGTACTTC.